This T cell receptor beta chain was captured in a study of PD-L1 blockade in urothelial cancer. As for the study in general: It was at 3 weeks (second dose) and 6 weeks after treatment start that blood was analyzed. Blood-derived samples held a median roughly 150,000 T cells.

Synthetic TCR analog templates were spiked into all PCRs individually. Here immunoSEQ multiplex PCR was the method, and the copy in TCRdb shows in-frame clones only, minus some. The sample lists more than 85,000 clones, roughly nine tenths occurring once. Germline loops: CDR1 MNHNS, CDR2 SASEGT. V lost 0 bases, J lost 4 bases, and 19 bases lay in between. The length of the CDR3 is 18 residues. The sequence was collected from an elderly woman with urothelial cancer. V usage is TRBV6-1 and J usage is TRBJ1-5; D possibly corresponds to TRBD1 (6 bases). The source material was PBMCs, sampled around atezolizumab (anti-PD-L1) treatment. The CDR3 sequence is CASSEATPRGSRNQPQHF. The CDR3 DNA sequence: TGTGCCAGCAGTGAAGCAACCCCTAGGGGGTCGAGGAATCAGCCCCAGCATTTT.